The TCR beta chain under discussion was sequenced for a study of T cells in narcolepsy. Study background: Patients with NT1 or NT2 and healthy control donors were enrolled.

CDR1 is SQVTM and CDR2 is ANQGSEA in the germline V gene. This CDR3 is built from 13 residues. The V and J ends lost 6 bases and 3 bases respectively, with 14 bases between them. Profiled with immunoSEQ multiplex PCR; TCRdb holds only in-frame clones, not every one. The table lists under 35,000 clones, around 83% of them singletons. This clone was seen a single time. What it recognizes is unknown. Whole-study results and caveats: Comparing one patient's CSF and blood CD4+ clonotypes highlighted HCRT- and TRIB2-specific autoreactive clonotypes. In some patient and control memory CD4+ samples, autoreactive clones were absent.

This receptor was identified in a human donor with narcolepsy. Source material: CD45RA- memory CD4+ T cells from PBMCs. The chain couples TRBV29-1 to TRBJ1-1; D not certain. The CDR3 coding sequence is TGCAGCGTAACTCGCGCAACCGACACTGAAGCTTTCTTT. Amino acids: CSVTRATDTEAFF. The entire variable domain, with the rest obtained from reference TRBV29-1 and TRBJ1-1, is as follows: SAVISQKPSRDICQRGTSLTIQCQVDSQVTMMFWYRQQPGQSLTLIATANQGSEATYESGFVIDKFPISRPNLTFSTLTVSNMSPEDSSIYLCSVTRATDTEAFFGQGTRLTVV.